This T cell receptor (beta chain) was sequenced in a study of shared clonotypes between healthy human individuals. Overall study findings and caveats: The naive CD4 repertoires of four donors were compared, and around 5.1% of clonotypes were shared.

The germline gives CDR1 ENHRY, CDR2 SYGVKD. The CDR3 consists of 15 residues. V lost 1 base, J lost 5 bases, and 14 bases lay in between. Donation came from healthy HIV-negative adults that had no recent acute infections or vaccinations. The input for sorted-subset replicate PCRs was 200 to 250 ng DNA, 25,000 to 35,000 T cell genomes. Source study methods: Filtering of immunoSEQ junctional sequences could not match full-length read filtering. Sequenced by immunoSEQ multiplex PCR; TCRdb stores in-frame clones only, minus some. V and J calls plus clone size are reproduced from that table; the DNA served to infer D and trimming. The repertoire has more than 400,000 clones, about 95% of them found once; the top ten carry 0.05% to 0.07%. A remark on this clone: Its antigen is as yet unknown.

The clonotype was recovered from a young woman in good health. The chain carries TRBV10-3 and TRBJ1-1; D may be TRBD1 (6 bases). Sequenced input: naive CD4+ T cells sorted from blood. Subset in this sample: CD45RA+ positively selected. The DNA for the CDR3 is TGTGCCATCAGTGAGTTCAGGGGAGCGCGGACTGAAGCTTTCTTT. Translating gives CAISEFRGARTEAFF.